Below, 20 T cell receptor beta chains from the same sample are listed, as sequenced in a study of T cells after yellow fever vaccination. MiXCR, applied by TCRdb to the 5' RACE reads, yields one record per CDR3 protein. The data contain about 510,000 distinct CDR3 sequences, around a fifth of them singletons. Material: PBMCs, obtained around 3 weeks after the first yellow fever vaccination. The receptors were gathered from a man between 18 and 35 years old who received the YFV17D yellow fever vaccine.

This rearrangement joins TRBV12-3 or TRBV12-4 to TRBJ2-1, with D perhaps given as TRBD1 or TRBD2 (5 bases each). V lost 5 bases to trimming and J lost 2 bases, with 10 bases between them. This CDR3 has 14 amino acids. The CDR3 is CASSARDPYNEQFF. In nucleotides, the CDR3 is TGTGCCAGCAGTGCCAGGGACCCCTACAATGAGCAGTTCTTC.

This clonotype was detected a few times. The V and J genes are TRBV11-3 and TRBJ2-2; TRBD2 aligns across 7 bases. Germline assignment: CDR1 SGHNT and CDR2 YENEEA. CDR3 length: 14 amino acids. The junction had 4 bases not matched to a gene; V was cut back by 2 bases and J by 7 bases. CDR3 amino acids: CASSLSAGVGELFF. As DNA, the CDR3 is TGTGCCAGCAGCTTAAGTGCGGGGGTCGGGGAGCTGTTTTTT.

This clonotype was seen a handful of times. The chain's CDR3 is CASSYPARLNQPQHF. The CDR3 DNA sequence: TGTGCCAGCAGTTACCCTGCCCGTCTTAATCAGCCCCAGCATTTT. V usage is TRBV2 and J usage is TRBJ1-5; D gene unclear. Germline V gene sequence: CDR1 SNHLY, CDR2 FYNNEI. This CDR3 comprises 15 residues. Trimming pared 5 bases from V and 4 bases from J, leaving 15 bases between.

This clonotype was observed a few times. V and J are TRBV5-1 and TRBJ2-1; no clear D. Between the trimmed V and J ends, which lost 4 bases and 0 bases, there was a span of 11 bases. The CDR3 runs to 15 residues. Per the germline V gene, CDR1 is SGHRS and CDR2 is YFSETQ. This chain's CDR3 is CASSAVGLSYNEQFF. The CDR3 nucleotides read TGCGCCAGCAGCGCCGTAGGGCTCTCCTACAATGAGCAGTTCTTC.

The chain couples TRBV30 to TRBJ1-1; D not resolved. V dropped 2 bases and J dropped 5 bases, with 9 bases sitting between them. The CDR3 consists of 12 residues. CDR1 and CDR2 (germline): GTSNPN, SVGIG (reference sequence). CDR3 coding DNA: TGTGCCTGGAGTTTCGCCTGGACTGAAGCTTTCTTT. Residues: CAWSFAWTEAFF.

This clonotype was seen only a few times. The chain recombines TRBV3-1 with TRBJ1-2; D remains ambiguous. The germline V gene encodes CDR1 LGHDT and CDR2 YNNKEL (reference sequence). The V end was cut by 4 bases, the J end by 3 bases, with 12 bases between. The CDR3 extends over 14 amino acids. CDR3 residues: CASSRGDADYGYTF. The CDR3 region has the DNA TGTGCCAGCAGCCGAGGAGACGCAGACTATGGCTACACCTTC.

The rearrangement joins TRBV7-9 to TRBJ1-6, with a weak D call TRBD1 (5 bases). The V end lost 3 bases, the J end lost 7 bases, and 10 bases lay between the germline ends. Germline V CDR1 and CDR2: SEHNR, FQNEAQ (reference sequence). The CDR3 totals 14 residues. The chain's CDR3 is CASSFQGLNSPLHF. The CDR3 DNA follows: TGTGCCAGCAGCTTCCAGGGATTGAATTCACCCCTCCACTTT.

This clonotype has just a few counts. The chain is built from TRBV5-1 and TRBJ2-1; 9 bases match TRBD2. With 4 bases clipped from V and 8 bases from J, the junction kept 19 bases outside the gene matches. The CDR3 consists of 18 residues. Germline V lookup: CDR1 SGHRS, CDR2 YFSETQ. CDR3 bases: TGCGCCAGCAGCGGGGCCCGGCTCCATAGCGGGGGTTCTGATGAGCAGTTCTTC. Encoded protein: CASSGARLHSGGSDEQFF. Full variable domain (outside the CDR3, taken from reference TRBV5-1 and TRBJ2-1): KAGVTQTPRYLIKTRGQQVTLSCSPISGHRSVSWYQQTPGQGLQFLFEYFSETQRNKGNFPGRFSGRQFSNSRSEMNVSTLELGDSALYLCASSGARLHSGGSDEQFFGPGTRLTVL.

This clonotype was counted a few times. The V gene is TRBV29-1, the J gene TRBJ1-2, with 10 bases identical to TRBD1. Germline loops: CDR1 SQVTM, CDR2 ANQGSEA. CDR3 size: 13 residues. CDR3 protein: CSSRDRGNYGYTF. CDR3 in DNA: TGCAGTAGCCGGGACAGGGGTAACTATGGCTACACCTTC.

This clonotype was counted at least ten times. At one boundary the junction diverges from the germline segment, which might be a read error. The CDR3 region is CASSFSGANVLTF. In DNA, the CDR3 is TGCGCCAGCAGCTTCTCTGGGGCCAACGTCCTGACTTTC. The chain has TRBV27 and TRBJ2-6; the D is unclear. Looked up from germline, CDR1 is MNHEY and CDR2 is SMNVEV (reference sequence). CDR3 size: 13 residues.

This clonotype was observed a handful of times. This sequence joins TRBV29-1 and TRBJ1-5; D is possibly TRBD1 (5 bases). The CDR3 is 14 residues long. Germline CDR1 SQVTM, CDR2 ANQGSEA. Trimming took 4 bases from V and 11 from J, leaving 21 bases between them. The CDR3 DNA sequence: TGCAGCGTTGCCGGGGCATTCCAAGGTTTGTCCCAGCATTTT. Translation gives CSVAGAFQGLSQHF.

The chain combines TRBV5-1 with TRBJ1-4; D perhaps matches TRBD1 (5 bases). V was cut by 3 bases and J by 5 bases, with 14 bases left in between. CDR3 length: 15 residues. Germline CDR1 SGHRS, CDR2 YFSETQ. For the CDR3, the DNA is TGCGCCAGCAGCTCCCGGCACGGGACGAATGAAAAACTGTTTTTT. As protein: CASSSRHGTNEKLFF.

This clonotype was counted at least ten times. The chain joins TRBV6-2 or TRBV6-3 to TRBJ1-2; D ambiguous. The V gene lost 8 bases and the J gene lost 6 bases, with 16 bases spanning the gap. Germline V gene lookup returns CDR1 MNHEY and CDR2 SVGEGT. The CDR3 runs 13 residues. The CDR3 nucleotides are TGTGCCAGCCTCAGGTCAGACTGGGATGGCTACACCTTC. Translation gives CASLRSDWDGYTF.

This chain links TRBV6-1 with TRBJ2-1, with TRBD1 identical over 9 bases. Germline CDR1 is MNHNS and CDR2 is SASEGT. V was pared by 7 bases and J by 9 bases, with 16 bases of the junction left unmatched. This CDR3 comprises 16 residues. In nucleotides, the CDR3 is TGTGCCAGCACCACTCGCCCCCGGGACAGGGCTTTTGAGCAGTTCTTC. It translates to CASTTRPRDRAFEQFF.

This clonotype was detected only a few times. V and J are TRBV6-2 or TRBV6-3 and TRBJ2-5, with D perhaps TRBD1 or TRBD2 (7 bases each). V lost 2 bases and J lost 5, with 12 bases in between. The CDR3 contains 14 residues. Germline values: CDR1 MNHEY, CDR2 SVGEGT. CDR3 bases: TGTGCCAGCAGTTACCTCCAGGGGGGGGAGACCCAGTACTTC. As protein: CASSYLQGGETQYF.

This clonotype was seen only a few times. The rearrangement links TRBV7-9 to TRBJ2-1, with TRBD1 identical over 8 bases. The CDR3 spans 14 residues. Trimming at V came to 5 bases and at J to 15 bases, leaving 15 bases not matched to a gene. Germline V CDR1 and CDR2: SEHNR, FQNEAQ (reference sequence). The CDR3 loop is CASSHSAGQVWVFF. For the CDR3, the DNA is TGTGCCAGCAGCCATAGCGCGGGACAGGTCTGGGTGTTCTTC.

This clonotype was seen a few times. The chain carries TRBV11-1 and TRBJ2-1; tentative D call: TRBD2 (5 bases). Trimming took off 4 bases at V and 2 bases at J, with 24 bases between the two ends. Germline V gene lookup returns CDR1 SGHAT and CDR2 FQDESV (reference sequence). The CDR3 sequence is 19 residues long. The CDR3 protein is CASSSDYLAGEWTYNEQFF. CDR3 bases: TGTGCCAGCAGCTCAGATTACCTTGCTGGGGAGTGGACCTACAATGAGCAGTTCTTC. Variable domain in full (rest from reference TRBV11-1 and TRBJ2-1): EAEVAQSPRYKITEKSQAVAFWCDPISGHATLYWYRQILGQGPELLVQFQDESVVDDSQLPKDRFSAERLKGVDSTLKIQPAELGDSAMYLCASSSDYLAGEWTYNEQFFGPGTRLTVL.

The chain carries TRBV7-2 and TRBJ1-3, with D perhaps matching TRBD1 (6 bases). This CDR3 has 15 amino acids. V was pared by 4 bases and J by 2 bases, with 12 bases between. The germline gives CDR1 SGHTA, CDR2 FQGNSA. The CDR3 nucleotides read TGTGCCAGCAGCTCTCACAGGGTTCCTGGAAACACCATATATTTT. Its translation is CASSSHRVPGNTIYF.

This chain uses TRBV10-3 with TRBJ1-2, with D tentatively TRBD1 (5 bases). V lost 6 bases and J 4 bases, leaving 21 bases between the germline ends. The germline gives CDR1 ENHRY, CDR2 SYGVKD. The CDR3 has 16 residues. In DNA, the CDR3 is TGTGCCATCAGGGTGGAGGGGATGAAAACCTTCTATGGCTACACCTTC. Encoded protein: CAIRVEGMKTFYGYTF.

This clonotype came up a few times. This sequence joins TRBV25-1 and TRBJ2-7; possibly TRBD1 for D (6 bases). Germline V gene sequence: CDR1 MGHDK, CDR2 SYGVNS. V dropped 3 bases and J dropped 5 bases, with 23 bases sitting between them. The CDR3 is 17 amino acids. The CDR3 loop is CASSDRSRGTKKDEQYV. The CDR3 coding sequence is TGTGCCAGCAGTGATAGATCTCGAGGGACAAAAAAAGACGAGCAGTACGTC.